The 8 T cell receptor beta chains below all came from one sample that was sequenced in a study of beta chain features in type 1 diabetes. Reverse transcribing all isolated RNA meant expressed TCRB transcripts were sequenced. The protocol was immunoSEQ multiplex PCR, while the TCRdb copy is restricted to in-frame clones and leaves out a portion. Of 350,000 to 400,000 clones in the sample, about 14% are singletons; the top ten hold under 0.02%. The source material was naive CD4+ T cells from blood. Receptor source: a woman between 18 and 30 years old in good health.

CDR3 sequence: CAWSSQGAGEQYF. CDR3 DNA sequence: TGTGCCTGGAGTTCGCAGGGGGCCGGCGAGCAGTACTTC. The chain uses TRBV30 and TRBJ2-7; 8 bases agree with TRBD1. The CDR3 is 13 amino acids. Germline V gene lookup returns CDR1 GTSNPN and CDR2 SVGIG (reference sequence). The ends lost 2 bases at V and 6 bases at J; junction bases unmatched: 6. Full variable domain (outside the CDR3, taken from reference TRBV30 and TRBJ2-7): SQTIHQWPATLVQPVGSPLSLECTVEGTSNPNLYWYRQAAGRGLQLLFYSVGIGQISSEVPQNLSASRPQDRQFILSSKKLLLSDSGFYLCAWSSQGAGEQYFGPGTRLTVT.

This clone was seen a few times. This chain joins TRBV28 and TRBJ2-2, with 10 positions matching TRBD1. The CDR3 consists of 15 residues. With 3 bases clipped from V and 4 bases from J, the junction kept 2 bases outside the gene matches. Germline V CDR1 and CDR2: MDHEN, SYDVKM. CDR3 in amino acids: CASSFRTGGTGELFF. The CDR3 DNA is TGTGCCAGCAGTTTCCGGACAGGGGGCACCGGGGAGCTGTTTTTT. Looking up the rest from reference TRBV28 and TRBJ2-2 gives the full variable domain: DVKVTQSSRYLVKRTGEKVFLECVQDMDHENMFWYRQDPGLGLRLIYFSYDVKMKEKGDIPEGYSVSREKKERFSLILESASTNQTSMYLCASSFRTGGTGELFFGEGSRLTVL.

This clone was observed a handful of times. The chain carries TRBV28 and TRBJ2-5; D perhaps matches TRBD1 (6 bases). Germline V lookup: CDR1 MDHEN, CDR2 SYDVKM. Trimming left V 0 bases short and J 0 bases short, with 8 bases between. The CDR3 loop spans 15 amino acids. The CDR3, as DNA: TGTGCCAGCAGTTTATGGGGGGCGTACCAAGAGACCCAGTACTTC. Translation gives CASSLWGAYQETQYF. The whole variable domain, filled in from reference TRBV28 and TRBJ2-5, reads DVKVTQSSRYLVKRTGEKVFLECVQDMDHENMFWYRQDPGLGLRLIYFSYDVKMKEKGDIPEGYSVSREKKERFSLILESASTNQTSMYLCASSLWGAYQETQYFGPGTRLLVL.

This clone was counted only a few times. In DNA, the CDR3 is TGTGCCAGCAGAACGAACAGGGAGGGAGCTTTCTTT. Translation gives CASRTNREGAFF. The chain uses TRBV27 and TRBJ1-1, with a possible D match to TRBD1 (6 bases). The CDR3 extends over 12 amino acids. V dropped 6 bases and J dropped 10 bases, with 15 bases sitting between them. The V gene's germline CDR1 is MNHEY and CDR2 SMNVEV (reference sequence).

CDR3 DNA sequence: TGTGCCAGCAGTCAGAACAGGAACACCGGGGAGCTGTTTTTT. It encodes CASSQNRNTGELFF. This chain links TRBV7-2 with TRBJ2-2; D unclear. Germline V gives CDR1 SGHTA, CDR2 FQGNSA. V lost 6 bases, J lost 1 base, and 9 bases lay in between. The CDR3 covers 14 residues.

The chain employs TRBV2 and TRBJ2-7; 9 positions match TRBD1. The CDR3 runs 14 residues. Germline loops: CDR1 SNHLY, CDR2 FYNNEI. Trimming at V came to 2 bases and at J to 8 bases, leaving 7 bases not matched to a gene. CDR3 sequence (DNA): TGTGCCAGCAGTGAAAGGACAGGGGTATGGCAGCAGTACTTC. As protein: CASSERTGVWQQYF.

V is TRBV13 and J is TRBJ2-5; 7 bases are a match to TRBD2. CDR1 is PRHDT and CDR2 is FYEKMQ in the germline V gene (reference sequence). Trimming took 4 bases from V and 1 from J; bases not matched to a gene: 15. The CDR3 totals 18 residues. The CDR3 nucleotides are TGTGCCAGCAGCTCCACCTGGGGCGGGAGCTTCTTCCAAGAGACCCAGTACTTC. It is translated as CASSSTWGGSFFQETQYF.

This clone was detected a few times. J is TRBJ2-3 and V is TRBV15; 7 nucleotides match TRBD2. Trimming removed 8 bases from V and 1 base from J; junction bases left unmatched: 9. This CDR3 has 15 amino acids. In germline, CDR1 is LNHNV, CDR2 YYDKDF (reference sequence). CDR3 sequence: CATGLREGGTDTQYF. In nucleotides, the CDR3 is TGTGCCACCGGCCTGAGGGAGGGCGGCACAGATACGCAGTATTTT.